This T cell receptor (beta chain) was sequenced in a study of T cell responses to AZD1222 COVID-19 vaccine. The CDR3 spans 13 residues. With 1 base removed from V and 4 bases from J, the gap between germline ends came to 8 bases. Germline V gives CDR1 SGHNT, CDR2 YENEEA. Assay used: immunoSEQ multiplex PCR; TCRdb lists only in-frame clones, some missing. Here the sample spans 120,000 or so clones, around nine tenths being singletons. Sequencing was performed on peripheral blood, taken on day 0 of AZD1222 vaccination. The TCR was taken from an adult in good health. The gene calls are TRBV11-3 and TRBJ2-7; a weak D match, TRBD1 (6 bases). CDR3 sequence: CASSLGQEYEQYF. The CDR3, as DNA: TGTGCCAGCAGCTTAGGACAGGAGTACGAGCAGTACTTC.